This note documents a single TCR beta chain sequence. Its antigen specificity is not known. One base away there is no much larger clone; base qualities are not given. Looking up the germline V gene yields CDR1 SGHTA and CDR2 FQGNSA. Inclusive of the bounding cysteine and phenylalanine, the CDR3 is 11 residues long. Only CDR3 DNA is held: 33 bases, read in frame from base 1. V and J are truncated by 1 base and 10 bases respectively, leaving an intervening sequence of 6 bases. This sample was taken from a study of T cell responses to AZD1222 COVID-19 vaccine (dated by TCRdb to 2020 to 2023). In the study overall: AZD1222 recipients whose second dose came at about 4 weeks and those whose second dose came at about 12 weeks were combined into one group, since spike-specific TCR depth and breadth did not differ between the two schedules. A total of 230 to 250 trial participants underwent TCR sequencing, of whom about 210 had received two doses of AZD1222 and around 26 had received two doses of the MenACWY control vaccine. Trial participants were enrolled into age subgroups of 18-55, 56-69 and 70-plus years, which contained approximately 150, 28 and 58 TCR-sequenced participants, respectively.

The CDR3 regions of human TCRbeta chains were analyzed by immunosequencing. The authors processed their data as follows. TCRs in the repertoires were compared against a reference library of SARS-CoV-2-specific TCRs that had been generated with the MIRA antigen-specificity platform. Breadth was defined as the fraction of unique TCRs that were SARS-CoV-2-associated, and depth was defined as the fraction of total T cells that were SARS-CoV-2-associated. Using the MIRA data, each spike-specific TCR was assigned both to the spike region to which the TCR was reactive and to a CD4 or CD8 class. Log10-transformed breadth and depth values were compared by one-way ANOVA with Sidak's multiple comparisons tests. Drawn from immuneACCESS, this table holds only the in-frame rearrangements with V and J called that TCRdb kept. Clones are partly lost; checked studies trace under half to an unresolved V gene and leave the rest unexplained. V, J and clone size are taken as reported in that table, and D and trimming were inferred from the DNA itself. This sample has over 110,000 clones in its table, and 80% to 95% of those were observed once. The ten largest make up over 1.5% of the sample.

What the time point label conveys for this sample: baseline before first vaccination. Samples from vaccinated people were obtained from the UK trials COV001 and COV002, which included a single-blind randomized controlled phase 2/3 trial of AZD1222 (ChAdOx1 nCoV-19) in healthy adults. For TCRbeta chain sequencing, PBMC samples from trial participants were taken at day 0 and at day 28 after the second dose. Beyond this particular receptor, the publication reports: Because no day 14 peak-response samples were available, the repertoires could be characterized only after the peak T cell response. Participants were mostly white British, with more females than males. The authors suggested clonal diversity may have been underestimated. Spike-specific TCR breadth and depth rose significantly after two AZD1222 doses compared with day 0 and with MenACWY recipients. Epitopes outside the regions mutated in the B.1.351 and B.1.1.7 variants were reportedly recognized by nearly half of the unique spike-specific TCRs. Conclusions about previously exposed vaccinees are limited because only six or seven AZD1222 recipients were SARS-CoV-2 seropositive at baseline. Vaccine-associated CD4 TCRs spanned the whole spike protein, with dominant responses in regions 160-218 and 743-854. In the small 56-69-year group, the increase in depth fell short of significance, most likely because of low power.

The sequence links TRBV7-2 to TRBJ2-3; confidence is insufficient to name the D gene. This TCR was recovered from an adult in good health. The source material was peripheral blood, sampled on day 0 of AZD1222 vaccination. The DNA is as follows: TGTGCCAGCAGCTTAGATGGGGCGCAGTATTTT. This is translated as CASSLDGAQYF.